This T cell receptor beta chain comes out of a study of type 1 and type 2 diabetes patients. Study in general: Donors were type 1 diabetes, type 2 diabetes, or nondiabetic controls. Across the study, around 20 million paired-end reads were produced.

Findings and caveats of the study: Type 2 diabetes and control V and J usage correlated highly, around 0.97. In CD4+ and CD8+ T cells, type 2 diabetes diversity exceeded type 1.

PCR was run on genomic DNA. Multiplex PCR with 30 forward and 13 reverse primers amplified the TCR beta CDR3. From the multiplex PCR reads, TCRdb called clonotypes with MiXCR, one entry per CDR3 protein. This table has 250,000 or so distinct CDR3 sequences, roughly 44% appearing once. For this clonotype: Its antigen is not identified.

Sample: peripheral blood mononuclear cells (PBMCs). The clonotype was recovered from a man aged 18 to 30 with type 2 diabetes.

CDR3: CASSPRPKGPPFTDTQYF. For the CDR3, the DNA is TGTGCCAGCAGCCCCCGTCCCAAAGGACCTCCCTTCACAGATACGCAGTATTTT. The chain recombines TRBV7-3 with TRBJ2-3; D gene ambiguous. CDR3 length: 18 residues. The ends were cut back, 5 bases at V and 2 bases at J, with 23 bases in the middle. Germline V gene data show CDR1 as SGHTA and CDR2 as FQGTGA.